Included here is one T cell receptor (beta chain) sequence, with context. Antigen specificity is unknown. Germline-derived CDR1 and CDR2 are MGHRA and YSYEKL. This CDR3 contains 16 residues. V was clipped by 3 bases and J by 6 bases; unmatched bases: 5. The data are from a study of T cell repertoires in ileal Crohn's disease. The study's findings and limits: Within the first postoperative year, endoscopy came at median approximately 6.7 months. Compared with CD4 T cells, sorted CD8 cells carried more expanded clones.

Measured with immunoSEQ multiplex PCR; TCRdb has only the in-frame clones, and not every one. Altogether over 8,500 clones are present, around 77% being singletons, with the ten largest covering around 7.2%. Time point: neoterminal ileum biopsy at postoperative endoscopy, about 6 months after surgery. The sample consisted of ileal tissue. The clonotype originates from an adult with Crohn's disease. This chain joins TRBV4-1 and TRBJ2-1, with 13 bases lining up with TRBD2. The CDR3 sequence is CASSHPRLAGGNEQFF. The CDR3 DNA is TGCGCCAGCAGCCACCCGAGACTAGCGGGAGGCAATGAGCAGTTCTTC.